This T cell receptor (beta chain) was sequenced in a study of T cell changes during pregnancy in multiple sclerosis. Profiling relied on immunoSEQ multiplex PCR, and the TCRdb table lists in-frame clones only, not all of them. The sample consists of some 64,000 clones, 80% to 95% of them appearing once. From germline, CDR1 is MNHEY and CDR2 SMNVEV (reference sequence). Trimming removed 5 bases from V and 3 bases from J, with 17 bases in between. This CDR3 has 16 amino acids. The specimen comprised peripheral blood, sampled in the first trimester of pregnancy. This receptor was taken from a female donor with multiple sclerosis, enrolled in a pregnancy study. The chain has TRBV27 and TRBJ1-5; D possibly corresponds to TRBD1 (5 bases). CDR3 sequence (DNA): TGTGCCAGCAGTCACCAGGGAACGGGCGTCAATCAGCCCCAGCATTTT. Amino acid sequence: CASSHQGTGVNQPQHF.